The 14 T cell receptor beta chains below were found in one sample sequenced in a study of human T cells and chemical hapten exposure. TCRdb re-derived calls from the RACE reads in MiXCR, one entry per CDR3 protein. The sample carries 300,000 to 450,000 distinct CDR3 sequences, roughly 5% recorded once. The time point is: patch test 1, 2 weeks after DPC sensitization. As to treatment: therapeutic diphenylcyclopropenone sensitization with weekly scalp DPC. The starting material was whole blood, obtained in connection with sensitization to the hapten diphenylcyclopropenone (DPC). These receptors all stem from a woman between 45 and 60 years old with alopecia areata. Some clones in this sample may be carry-over from other donors' samples.

This clonotype has a count of ten or more. V gene TRBV12-3 or TRBV12-4 combines with J gene TRBJ1-1, with TRBD1 identical over 7 bases. J was trimmed by 6 bases and V by 7 bases; bases with no gene match: 8. The CDR3 is 13 residues long. CDR3 in DNA: TGTGCCAGCACGGCAATCCAGGGGGCTGAAGCTTTCTTT. It is translated as CASTAIQGAEAFF.

This clonotype was observed at least ten times. The genes are TRBV7-9 and TRBJ2-3, with 15 positions matching TRBD2. Germline V gene sequence: CDR1 SEHNR, CDR2 FQNEAQ (reference sequence). This CDR3 comprises 17 residues. The trim removed 5 bases at V and 1 base at J, leaving 4 bases unmatched. The CDR3, as DNA: TGTGCCAGCAGCCCATGGACTAGCGGGAGGGGCACAGATACGCAGTATTTT. This sequence encodes CASSPWTSGRGTDTQYF.

This clonotype was detected many times. This chain joins TRBV7-9 and TRBJ1-4, with 8 bases matching TRBD1. The germline gives CDR1 SEHNR, CDR2 FQNEAQ (reference sequence). Unmatched junction bases numbered 10, after V lost 5 bases and J lost 2 bases. There are 17 residues in the CDR3. The CDR3: CASSPQGAGSTNEKLFF. CDR3 nucleotides: TGTGCCAGCAGCCCGCAGGGGGCCGGCTCGACTAATGAAAAACTGTTTTTT.

In its sample, this clonotype was seen many times. The chain carries TRBV12-3 or TRBV12-4 and TRBJ1-2; no clear D gene. Deletions cut 3 bases from V and 0 bases from J, with 8 bases between. The length of the CDR3 is 14 residues. CDR3 DNA sequence: TGTGCCAGCAGTTTTCCGGCCTCTAACTATGGCTACACCTTC. This gives the protein CASSFPASNYGYTF.

The sample holds many counts of this clonotype. The V call is TRBV28, the J call TRBJ2-2; D is unresolved. This CDR3 is built from 15 residues. The germline CDR1 and CDR2 sequences are MDHEN and SYDVKM. The V end lost 3 bases, the J end lost 2 bases, and 10 bases lay between the germline ends. CDR3 in amino acids: CASSLSGLNTGELFF. The CDR3 bases are TGTGCCAGCAGTTTGAGTGGGCTCAACACCGGGGAGCTGTTTTTT.

This clonotype was seen repeatedly, ten times or more. V is TRBV7-9 and J is TRBJ1-1; D not certain. The CDR3 extends over 15 amino acids. Trimming cost V 4 bases and J 1 base, with 13 bases left between them. Germline CDR1 SEHNR, CDR2 FQNEAQ (reference sequence). The CDR3, as DNA: TGTGCCAGCAGCTCCCCCCATCCGGGGAACACTGAAGCTTTCTTT. This gives the protein CASSSPHPGNTEAFF.

This clonotype showed up many times. At one boundary the junction diverges from the germline segment, which might be a read error. V usage is TRBV24-1 and J usage is TRBJ1-2; D gene unclear. The CDR3 consists of 13 residues. CDR1 and CDR2 from the germline V gene are KGHDR and SFDVKD. CDR3 bases: TGTGCCACCAGTGATCCTCCCAGCTATGGTTACACCTTC. Its protein is CATSDPPSYGYTF.

This clonotype was recorded at least ten times. This rearrangement joins TRBV21-1 to TRBJ2-7; TRBD1, the D gene given by the table, was not confirmed from the DNA. TRBV21-1 is recorded as a pseudogene. This CDR3 contains 12 residues. This CDR3 is CASSGQGHEQYF. For the CDR3, the DNA is TGTGCCAGCAGCGGACAGGGCCACGAGCAGTACTTC.

This clonotype has at least ten counts. V usage is TRBV7-3 and J usage is TRBJ2-1, with 8 bases fitting TRBD1. The ends lost 2 bases at V and 5 bases at J; junction bases unmatched: 8. CDR1 and CDR2 from the germline V gene are SGHTA and FQGTGA. The CDR3 length is 16 residues. CDR3 in DNA: TGTGCCAGCAGCTTATTGAGACAGGGGAGGCACAATGAGCAGTTCTTC. It encodes CASSLLRQGRHNEQFF.

This clonotype was picked up many times. This chain joins TRBV20-1 and TRBJ2-3; D uncertain. The CDR3 is 10 residues long. V was pared by 1 base and J by 5 bases, with 1 base between. Germline V gives CDR1 DFQATT, CDR2 SNEGSKA (reference sequence). This CDR3 is CSARVDTQYF. CDR3 DNA sequence: TGCAGTGCTAGAGTAGATACGCAGTATTTT.

Many counts were recorded for this clonotype. The V call is TRBV5-1, the J call TRBJ2-2; D unresolved. V lost 0 bases to trimming and J lost 3 bases, with 9 bases between them. CDR1 and CDR2 from the germline V gene are SGHRS and YFSETQ. The CDR3 has 15 residues. The CDR3 sequence: CASSLVTGYTGELFF. The DNA of the CDR3 is TGCGCCAGCAGCTTGGTTACCGGCTACACCGGGGAGCTGTTTTTT. Supplemented by reference TRBV5-1 and TRBJ2-2, the full variable domain reads KAGVTQTPRYLIKTRGQQVTLSCSPISGHRSVSWYQQTPGQGLQFLFEYFSETQRNKGNFPGRFSGRQFSNSRSEMNVSTLELGDSALYLCASSLVTGYTGELFFGEGSRLTVL.

This clonotype was counted many times. The chain combines TRBV9 with TRBJ2-3, with 13 bases that match TRBD2. The CDR3 loop spans 14 amino acids. Losses at the gene ends were 7 bases for V and 4 bases for J; bases not matched to a gene: 3. Germline V gene data show CDR1 as SGDLS and CDR2 as YYNGEE. The CDR3 bases are TGTGCCAGCGGGACTAGCGGGGTGTCAGATACGCAGTATTTT. Protein product: CASGTSGVSDTQYF.

This clonotype was picked up many times. This chain joins TRBV12-3 or TRBV12-4 and TRBJ2-4; D could derive from TRBD1 or TRBD2 (6 bases each). CDR3 length: 17 amino acids. The V end lost 1 base, the J end lost 4 bases, and 17 bases lay between the germline ends. CDR3 coding DNA: TGTGCCAGCAGTTTAGGTTATAGGGGGGCAGGTAAAAACATTCAGTACTTC. It codes for CASSLGYRGAGKNIQYF.

This clonotype came up many times. This chain links TRBV7-8 with TRBJ2-6; tentatively, D is TRBD2 (7 bases). V was shortened by 1 base and J by 0 bases, with 13 bases between the two germline ends. The CDR3 covers 18 residues. Germline V lookup: CDR1 SGHVS, CDR2 FQNEAQ. For the CDR3, the DNA is TGTGCCAGCAGCTTAGTCAGGGGAGGGAGCTCTGGGGCCAACGTCCTGACTTTC. As protein: CASSLVRGGSSGANVLTF.